This T cell receptor (beta chain) was profiled in a study of blood T cell repertoires in COVID-19. The V gene lost 1 base and the J gene lost 6 bases, with 18 bases spanning the gap. The germline gives CDR1 SQVTM, CDR2 ANQGSEA. The CDR3 covers 15 residues. Assay: immunoSEQ multiplex PCR; the TCRdb copy retains only in-frame clones and omits some. The sample shows about 270,000 clones, approximately 90% of them seen only once. Sequencing was carried out using PBMCs or T cells enriched from blood (not recorded which). The chain uses TRBV29-1 and TRBJ1-2; D is possibly TRBD1 (6 bases). The TCR was taken from a man in his forties who had been exposed to COVID-19. CDR3 DNA sequence: TGCAGCGTTGAAGGTTTAACAGGGTTGGGGCATGGCTACACCTTC. It specifies CSVEGLTGLGHGYTF.